This TCR beta chain was identified during a study of blood T cell repertoires in COVID-19. For the study at large: Material from acute and convalescent COVID-19 was sourced from the United States, Italy and Spain. PBMCs, B-cell-depleted T cells, or T cells were the source of the cDNA or gDNA that made up the material.

Followed longitudinally, the Seattle patients had been enrolled during active infection. Trimming took 6 bases from V and 2 from J; bases not matched to a gene: 5. The CDR3 length is 14 residues. CDR1 and CDR2 from the germline V gene are MNHEY and SVGAGI. As originally analysed: Using reference gene primer amplification, nucleated cell counts were estimated. Method: immunoSEQ multiplex PCR; TCRdb's copy keeps in-frame clones and lacks some. That table supplies the V and J calls and clone size; D and trimming were determined from the DNA. The table includes over 200,000 clones, around 90% detected once.

This sequence originates from a man aged 55 to 70 with COVID-19, enrolled during active disease. The sample was peripheral blood. The chain carries TRBV6-5 and TRBJ1-1; 8 bases are shared with TRBD1. CDR3: CASRIDRGNTEAFF. The CDR3 nucleotides read TGTGCCAGCAGGATAGACAGGGGTAACACTGAAGCTTTCTTT.